The 7 T cell receptor beta chains given below trace back to one sample, sequenced in a study of beta chain features in type 1 diabetes. cDNA synthesis used the whole RNA isolate, giving expressed TCRB sequences. TCRdb's table, derived via immunoSEQ multiplex PCR, lists solely in-frame clones and lacks some. The data hold around 260,000 clones, with roughly 20% observed a single time. Study observations and caveats: Moderately but significantly shorter TCRB CDR3s were found in Type 1 diabetes patients in all four CD4+ subsets.

No antigens are known for them. Sequencing was performed on naive CD4+ T cells from blood. These receptors were obtained from a middle-aged woman with type 1 diabetes.

V gene TRBV29-1 combines with J gene TRBJ1-1; no clear D. Looked up from germline, CDR1 is SQVTM and CDR2 is ANQGSEA. The CDR3 is 10 residues long. Deletions cut 6 bases from V and 5 bases from J, with 7 bases between. Written as DNA, the CDR3 is TGCAGCGTCGGTGATACTGAAGCTTTCTTT. Encoded protein: CSVGDTEAFF. Full variable domain (rest looked up from reference TRBV29-1 and TRBJ1-1): SAVISQKPSRDICQRGTSLTIQCQVDSQVTMMFWYRQQPGQSLTLIATANQGSEATYESGFVIDKFPISRPNLTFSTLTVSNMSPEDSSIYLCSVGDTEAFFGQGTRLTVV.

The CDR3 nucleotides read TGCAGCGTGACGGGGGACGGAGGCGGCGAGCAGTACTTC. It is translated as CSVTGDGGGEQYF. The chain combines TRBV29-1 with TRBJ2-7, with a possible D match to TRBD2 (6 bases). CDR3 length: 13 amino acids. Looked up from germline, CDR1 is SQVTM and CDR2 is ANQGSEA. V was shortened by 6 bases and J by 6 bases, with 18 bases between the two germline ends.

This clone was detected only a few times. The chain recombines TRBV18 with TRBJ2-7, with D uncertain. Between the trimmed V and J ends, which lost 3 bases and 7 bases, there was a span of 13 bases. The CDR3 spans 13 residues. CDR1 is KGHSH, CDR2 LQKENI, per germline. CDR3 nucleotide sequence: TGTGCCAGCTCACCGTACACGTCTGATGAGCAGTACTTC. This sequence encodes CASSPYTSDEQYF.

The rearrangement uses TRBV20-1 and TRBJ1-1; D unclear. The CDR3 runs to 10 residues. The V end lost 5 bases, the J end lost 4 bases, and 5 bases lay between the germline ends. The germline CDR1 and CDR2 sequences are DFQATT and SNEGSKA (reference sequence). The CDR3 DNA follows: TGCAGTGCTCTTAGCACTGAAGCTTTCTTT. Protein: CSALSTEAFF.

The chain is built from TRBV9 and TRBJ2-3; the match to TRBD2 covers 7 bases. After removal of 2 bases from V and 5 bases from J, the junction contained 11 bases not matched to a gene. Germline CDR1 SGDLS, CDR2 YYNGEE. The CDR3 extends over 16 amino acids. This CDR3 is CASSVSWAGAVDTQYF. In DNA, the CDR3 is TGTGCCAGCAGCGTCTCATGGGCGGGAGCGGTAGATACGCAGTATTTT.

The chain uses TRBV28 and TRBJ2-7; 14 positions match TRBD2. The CDR3 spans 18 residues. J lost 3 bases, V lost 0 bases, and 7 bases had no gene match. Germline assignment: CDR1 MDHEN and CDR2 SYDVKM. CDR3 sequence: CASSLWGTSGRRFYEQYF. CDR3 nucleotides: TGTGCCAGCAGTTTATGGGGGACTAGCGGGAGACGTTTCTACGAGCAGTACTTC.

The chain carries TRBV4-1 and TRBJ2-7; D is undetermined. V was clipped by 1 base and J by 1 base, with 8 bases between them. CDR1 and CDR2 (germline): MGHRA, YSYEKL. This CDR3 comprises 14 residues. The CDR3 sequence is CASSQVPVSYEQYF. In nucleotides, the CDR3 is TGCGCCAGCAGCCAAGTACCGGTTTCCTACGAGCAGTACTTC.